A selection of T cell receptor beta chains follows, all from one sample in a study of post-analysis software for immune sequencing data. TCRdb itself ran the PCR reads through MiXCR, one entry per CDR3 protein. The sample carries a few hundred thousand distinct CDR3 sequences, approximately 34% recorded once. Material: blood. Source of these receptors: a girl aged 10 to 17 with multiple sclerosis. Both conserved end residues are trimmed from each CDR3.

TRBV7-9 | ATQDGAQEQF
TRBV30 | AWSVPGADTQY
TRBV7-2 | ASSWSGGETQY
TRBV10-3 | VISGTGDSTGAF
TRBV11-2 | ASSHPVPGSNSPLH
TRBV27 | ASSSPLTSGQETQY
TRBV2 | ASRDFGRGQDYGYT
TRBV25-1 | AGQFSGANVLT
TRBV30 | AWSVLREPYEQY
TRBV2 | ASNTGQGNTEAF
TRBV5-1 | ASSPLFRSLNTEAF
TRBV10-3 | AISEYHSNEQF
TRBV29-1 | SVESWGAGGPRYNEQF
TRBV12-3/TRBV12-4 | ASSTTGPNEAF
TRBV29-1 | SYERENQETQY
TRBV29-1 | SVEGGGAFLGGNTIY
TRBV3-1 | ASSQPANGASGYT
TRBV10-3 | AISESLGWADTQY
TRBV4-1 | ASSRSAYDNEKLF
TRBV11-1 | ASSSRSGYNEQF
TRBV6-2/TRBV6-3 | ASRGQGDTGELF
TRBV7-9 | ASSLMYGGETQY
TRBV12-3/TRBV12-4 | ASSSGPTSSYEQY
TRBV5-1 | ASSLEPFTEAF
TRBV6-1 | ASSTLLFSYNEQY
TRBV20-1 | SASSLAGGSEQF
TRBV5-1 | ASSFRGTNEQF
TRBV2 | ASSEDSSYEQY
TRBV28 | ASRRGGEQY
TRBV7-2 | ASSLQGPTYEQY
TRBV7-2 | ASSLMTGPYYGYT
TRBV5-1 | ASSSGQGASYGYT
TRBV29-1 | SVAGDPYGYT
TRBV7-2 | ASSFSSADTQY
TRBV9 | ASGVSPADTGELF
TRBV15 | ATSRDFGRNYGYT
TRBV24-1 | ATSEEGRRGAQY
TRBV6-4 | ASSPKSGDTQY
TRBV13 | ASSLSGLAGEPTYNEQF
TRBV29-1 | SVVGPTSGRPTGELF
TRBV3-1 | ASSPPVGWGGEQY